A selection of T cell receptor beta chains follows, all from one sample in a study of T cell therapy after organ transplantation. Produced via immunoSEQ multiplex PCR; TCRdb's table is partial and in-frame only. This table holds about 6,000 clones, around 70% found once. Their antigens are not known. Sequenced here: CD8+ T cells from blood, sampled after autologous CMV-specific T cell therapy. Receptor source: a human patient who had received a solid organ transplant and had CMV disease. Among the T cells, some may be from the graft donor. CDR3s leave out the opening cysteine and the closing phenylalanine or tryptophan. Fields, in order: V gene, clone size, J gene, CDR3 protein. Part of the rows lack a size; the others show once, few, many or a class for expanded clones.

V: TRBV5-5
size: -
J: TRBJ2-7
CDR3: ASSQDYTNRDEQY

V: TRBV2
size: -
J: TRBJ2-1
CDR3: ASSGLSGRANDNEQF

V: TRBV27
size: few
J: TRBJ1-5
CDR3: ASSEYDSGYNQPQH

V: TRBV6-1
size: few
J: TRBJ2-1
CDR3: ASSEAAGQGYSEQF

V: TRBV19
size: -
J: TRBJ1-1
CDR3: ASSITSFNTEAF

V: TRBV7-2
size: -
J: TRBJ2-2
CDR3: ASSSPGELF

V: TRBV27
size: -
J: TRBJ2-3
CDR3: ASSLSGEGSTDTQY

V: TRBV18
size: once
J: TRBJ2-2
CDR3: ASSPAGGNTGELF

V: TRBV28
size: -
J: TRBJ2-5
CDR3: ASSPLAGGYQETQY

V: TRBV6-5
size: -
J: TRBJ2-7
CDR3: ASSPTGFSYEQY

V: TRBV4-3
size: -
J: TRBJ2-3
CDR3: ASSRGRTGKITDTQY

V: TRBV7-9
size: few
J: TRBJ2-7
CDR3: ASSQTDYEQY

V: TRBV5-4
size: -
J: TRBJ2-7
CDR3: ASSPRTGVGNEQY

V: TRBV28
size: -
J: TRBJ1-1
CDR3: ASSLWGAAEAF

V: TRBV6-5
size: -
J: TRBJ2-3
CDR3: ASSFGQDTQY

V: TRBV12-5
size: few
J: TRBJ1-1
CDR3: ASGLANPKNTEAF

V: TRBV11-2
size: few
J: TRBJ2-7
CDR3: ASSTPGTSYEQY

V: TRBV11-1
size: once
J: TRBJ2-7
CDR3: ASSLIGESYEQY

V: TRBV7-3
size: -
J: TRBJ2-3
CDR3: ASSPAGGTADTQY

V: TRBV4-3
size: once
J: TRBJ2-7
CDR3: ASSQGLTTYEQY

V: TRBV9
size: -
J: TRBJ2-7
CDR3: ASSVGGFDEQY

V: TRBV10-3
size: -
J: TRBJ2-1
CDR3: AISEPDSTAYNEQF

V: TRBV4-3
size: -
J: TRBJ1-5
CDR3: ASSRAREEPQH

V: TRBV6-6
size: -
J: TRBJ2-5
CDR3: ASRTTGGRETQY

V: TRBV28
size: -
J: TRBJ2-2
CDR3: ASSSGGNTGELF

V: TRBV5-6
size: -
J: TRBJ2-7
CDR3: ASSLGGPSGSYEQY

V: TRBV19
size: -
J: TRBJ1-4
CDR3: ASSINRGLPNEKLF

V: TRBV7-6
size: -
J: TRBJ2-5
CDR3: ASSLALETQY

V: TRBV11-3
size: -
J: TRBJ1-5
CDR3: ASSLWDGCLNQPQH

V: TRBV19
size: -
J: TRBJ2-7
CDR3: ASSPKGVFGQY

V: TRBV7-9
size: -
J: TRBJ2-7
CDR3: ASSSIGSYEQY

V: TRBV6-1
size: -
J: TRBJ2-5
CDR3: ASSEWTAQETQY

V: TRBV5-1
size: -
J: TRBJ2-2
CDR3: ASTPAAGGPTGELF